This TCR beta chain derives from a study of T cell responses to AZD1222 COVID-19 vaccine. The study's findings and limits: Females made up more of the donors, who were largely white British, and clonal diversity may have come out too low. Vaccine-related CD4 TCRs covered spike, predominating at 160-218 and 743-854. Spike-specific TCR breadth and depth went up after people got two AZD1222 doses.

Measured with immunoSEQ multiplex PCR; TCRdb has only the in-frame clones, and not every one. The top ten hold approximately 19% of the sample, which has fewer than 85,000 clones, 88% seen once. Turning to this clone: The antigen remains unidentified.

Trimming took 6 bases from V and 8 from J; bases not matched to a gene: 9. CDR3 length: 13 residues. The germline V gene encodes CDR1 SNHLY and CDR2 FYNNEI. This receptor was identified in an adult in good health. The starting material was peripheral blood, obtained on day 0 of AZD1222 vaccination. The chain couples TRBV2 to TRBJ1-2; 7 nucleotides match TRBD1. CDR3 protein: CASSRGGPWGYTF. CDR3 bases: TGTGCCAGCAGCCGAGGGGGCCCCTGGGGCTACACCTTC.